This T cell receptor beta chain was sequenced in a study of T-cell reconstitution after alpha-beta-depleted transplantation in children. Study-wide results and limits: The authors attributed T-cell counts and diversity one year after transplant mostly to newly produced T cells. Several hundred expanded graft clones reportedly gave rise to the alpha-beta T cells present about two months after transplant.

The TCRbeta library was prepared with unique molecular identifiers. From the PCR reads, TCRdb called clonotypes with MiXCR, one entry per CDR3 protein. The data contain approximately 230,000 distinct CDR3 sequences, about 24% of them singletons. The germline gives CDR1 MNHEY, CDR2 SVGAGI. This CDR3 comprises 16 residues. Trimming removed 2 bases from V and 6 bases from J, with 17 bases in between. Points on this clonotype: Its antigen is unknown.

The clonotype originates from a female patient aged 2-15 years who had a stem cell transplant for congenital amegakaryocytic thrombocytopenia, so the T cells may come from the graft donor. The rearrangement joins TRBV6-5 to TRBJ2-1, with D perhaps TRBD1 (5 bases). The starting material was PBMCs, mostly from graft donor cells, obtained 360 days after TCRalphabeta/CD19-depleted stem cell transplant. The CDR3: CASSYHNRFQGNEQFF. Written as DNA, the CDR3 is TGTGCCAGCAGTTACCACAACAGGTTCCAGGGCAATGAGCAGTTCTTC.